A selection of T cell receptor beta chains follows, all from one sample in a study of shared clonotypes between healthy human individuals. Sequenced by immunoSEQ multiplex PCR; TCRdb stores in-frame clones only, minus some. The data hold under 1,100,000 clones, with 75% observed a single time. Sequenced: memory CD4+ T cells sorted from blood. Receptors originate from a young man in good health. CDR3s include the opening cysteine and the closing phenylalanine or tryptophan. Some rows have no size entry. The others give once, few or many, or a class for an expanded clone.

CDR3 | V | length | size
CASSNPPGTGYTF | TRBV6-6 | 13 | once
CASTRTQETQYF | TRBV2 | 12 | few
CASSPQGPSTEQYF | TRBV11-2 | 14 | NA
CASMDSFNSPLHF | TRBV6-5 | 13 | NA
CASSFGRENNEQFF | TRBV6-5 | 14 | once
CASSYAFSEGNTEAFF | TRBV6-6 | 16 | NA
CASSQGGYADTQYF | TRBV4-1 | 14 | NA
CASSLAGTSGRNGELFF | TRBV7-2 | 17 | NA
CASSGATRGTQYF | TRBV2 | 13 | NA
CASNYWTGATEYNEQFF | TRBV23-1 | 17 | NA
CASSTTSGGGGTDTQYF | TRBV11-3 | 17 | NA
CASRFGTSGGGTYEQYF | TRBV5-5 | 17 | NA
CASIASGAWDKTNTEAFF | TRBV19 | 18 | NA
CATKPGMNTEAFF | TRBV10-3 | 13 | few
CASSPRGTGKTEAFF | TRBV7-9 | 15 | NA
CSVGGGKNTGELFF | TRBV29-1 | 14 | many
CANEGTPSGYTF | TRBV27 | 12 | NA
CASSQGRGLIPNSPLHF | TRBV4-1 | 17 | NA
CASSLGGLAKAGELFF | TRBV7-7 | 16 | NA
CASSQDHGYGYTF | TRBV4-3 | 13 | NA
CASSPLGLAVETQYF | TRBV7-2 | 15 | NA
CASSLGQKQETQYF | TRBV11-2 | 14 | NA
CASSGSTASNSPLHF | TRBV9 | 15 | NA
CASCLGQGVSPLHF | TRBV19 | 14 | few
CASSPQGNTEAFF | TRBV7-2 | 13 | NA
CASSGYSGAGTDTQYF | TRBV6-1 | 16 | NA
CASSVVSSYNEQFF | TRBV9 | 14 | NA
CAWSGTGLDGYTF | TRBV30 | 13 | NA
CASSRDRGAYGYTF | TRBV4-1 | 14 | NA
CASSQDVTEPQHF | TRBV4-1 | 13 | NA
CASSQLGDGVADYEQYF | TRBV23-1 | 17 | once
CASSQDSSGRASYNEQFF | TRBV4-3 | 18 | NA
CASTSGNTEAFF | TRBV18 | 12 | few
CASSPSLQGIEQYF | TRBV11-2 | 14 | NA
CASSLSLTGELFF | TRBV5-1 | 13 | NA
CASSFGGITDTQYF | TRBV7-9 | 14 | NA
CASSYSDNAGGYTF | TRBV6-6 | 14 | once
CAWSGVSGANVLTF | TRBV30 | 14 | NA
CASSHWMDGVYEQYF | TRBV6-5 | 15 | NA
CASTGTGSEQYF | TRBV23-1 | 12 | once
CASSSFGGGTDTQYF | TRBV7-3 | 15 | NA
CASSQSLLSGNTIYF | TRBV4-1 | 15 | NA
CASRGGLEQYF | TRBV2 | 11 | NA
CASSPQGITEAFF | TRBV5-1 | 13 | many
CASSFGGQGLSTEAFF | TRBV7-9 | 16 | NA
CASSLGGGLSNEQFF | TRBV7-9 | 15 | NA